This TCR beta chain was identified in a study of blood T cell repertoires in COVID-19. Study-level background: Acute and convalescent COVID-19 specimens originated in the United States, Italy and Spain. The cDNA or gDNA used as material had been derived from T cells, B-cell-depleted T cells, or PBMCs.

Unmatched junction bases numbered 10, after V lost 3 bases and J lost 0 bases. In germline, CDR1 is SGHVS, CDR2 FQNEAQ. CDR3 length equals 17 residues. This clone was recorded only once. Authors' analysis steps: Amplification of reference gene primers provided the estimated nucleated cell counts. Assay used: immunoSEQ multiplex PCR; TCRdb lists only in-frame clones, some missing. From that table come the V and J calls and clone size; the DNA was used to work out D and trimming. The data show 80,000 to 100,000 clones, with about nine tenths seen just once and approximately 1.5% held by the top ten. Sequences were obtained from peripheral blood. This rearrangement joins TRBV7-8 to TRBJ2-7, with TRBD1 matching over 8 bases. This clonotype was sampled from a human donor with active COVID-19. The donor label of this sample is uncertain. CDR3 region: CASSFRGHTVSSYEQYF. The DNA for the CDR3 is TGTGCCAGCAGCTTCAGGGGGCATACCGTAAGCTCCTACGAGCAGTACTTC.